The entry below describes one TCR beta chain. Under the authors' procedure: Reference gene primers were amplified, and this amplification served to estimate nucleated cell counts. Profiling relied on immunoSEQ multiplex PCR, and the TCRdb table lists in-frame clones only, not all of them. The V and J calls and clone size come from that table; D and trimming were worked out from the DNA. The data contain approximately 90,000 clones, about two thirds of them singletons. Trimming removed 0 bases from V and 7 bases from J, with 20 bases in between. The CDR3 extends over 16 amino acids. Germline loops: CDR1 SGHRS, CDR2 YFSETQ. The data belong to a study of blood T cell repertoires in COVID-19. Study background: Donors in the United States, Italy and Spain gave samples during acute or convalescent COVID-19. From T cells, B-cell-depleted T cells, or PBMCs came the material, which was cDNA or gDNA.

The V call is TRBV5-1, the J call TRBJ2-7; D may be TRBD1 (6 bases). This sequence originates from a woman aged 80 or over with acute or convalescent COVID-19. Sequencing used peripheral blood. CDR3 in DNA: TGCGCCAGCAGCTTGGACGGGACAACTCCCTCCCCAGAGCAGTACTTC. Its translation: CASSLDGTTPSPEQYF.